This is a list of T cell receptor beta chains from one sample in a study of T cell responses to AZD1222 COVID-19 vaccine. TCRdb's copy holds only in-frame clones and misses some; the assay was immunoSEQ multiplex PCR. The sample gives about 150,000 clones, roughly nine tenths of which show up once; roughly 1.6% is in the top ten. This specimen was peripheral blood, taken 28 days after the second AZD1222 dose. Source of these receptors: an adult who received the AZD1222 COVID-19 vaccine. The CDR3 runs from the conserved cysteine through the conserved F or W. Fields, in order: D gene, V gene, J gene, clone size, CDR3 DNA, CDR3 protein. D genes are given only for firm matches. The listing skips clone size in some rows; elsewhere it reads once, few, many or a size class.

NA	TRBV3-1/TRBV3-2	TRBJ1-1	NA	TGTGCCAGCAGCCCAAGTCTAGGAACTGAAGCTTTCTTT	CASSPSLGTEAFF
TRBD1	TRBV9	TRBJ1-1	NA	TGTGCCAGCAGCCCAAGAGGGCAGGGGGCGCGGGACACTGAAGCTTTCTTT	CASSPRGQGARDTEAFF
TRBD2	TRBV28	TRBJ2-3	NA	TGTGCCAGCAGTTACGAACTAGCGGGTAGCACAGATACGCAGTATTTT	CASSYELAGSTDTQYF
TRBD1	TRBV7-6	TRBJ2-7	NA	TGTGCCAGCAGCTTACAGGGGGAGTACGAGCAGTACTTC	CASSLQGEYEQYF
TRBD2	TRBV10-3	TRBJ2-1	few	TGTGCCATCTCTGAGTCCCAGCTAGCGGGAATCAATGAGCAGTTCTTC	CAISESQLAGINEQFF
TRBD1	TRBV9	TRBJ2-7	NA	TGTGCCAGCAGCTGGACAGGGGGAAATCGTCTACTCGACGAGCAGTACTTC	CASSWTGGNRLLDEQYF
NA	TRBV2	TRBJ1-4	few	TGTGCCAGCAGTGAAAGGAGGGGTGGTGAAAAACTGTTTTTT	CASSERRGGEKLFF
NA	TRBV18	TRBJ1-1	NA	TGTGCCAGCTCACCTCCCAGGGGAGTGGTGAACACTGAAGCTTTCTTT	CASSPPRGVVNTEAFF
NA	TRBV28	TRBJ2-1	NA	TGTGCCAGCATTCCGACTACCGGCCTGAGCTCCTACAATGAGCAGTTCTTC	CASIPTTGLSSYNEQFF
NA	TRBV6-5	TRBJ1-3	NA	TGTGCCAGCAGTTACGGCAGGACATCTGGAAACACCATATATTTT	CASSYGRTSGNTIYF
NA	TRBV28	TRBJ2-7	once	TGTGCCAGCAGCGGCGGGACAGCGGACTCCTACGAGCAGTACTTC	CASSGGTADSYEQYF
NA	TRBV6-5	TRBJ1-2	NA	TGTGCCAGCAGCCAAACTAGGGATTTGGGCTACACCTTC	CASSQTRDLGYTF
NA	TRBV3-1/TRBV3-2	TRBJ2-2	NA	TGTGCCAGCAGCCAATGGCACACCGGGGAGCTGTTTTTT	CASSQWHTGELFF
NA	TRBV2	TRBJ1-4	NA	TGTGCCAGCAGTGGTCGGCGGATTGCAACTAATGAAAAACTGTTTTTT	CASSGRRIATNEKLFF
NA	TRBV6-6	TRBJ1-3	NA	TGTGCCAGCAGTTGGGGGGGCTCTGGAAACACCATATATTTT	CASSWGGSGNTIYF
NA	TRBV30	TRBJ1-5	NA	TGTGCCTGGAGCGCCAGGGGTGGTCAGCCCCAGCATTTT	CAWSARGGQPQHF
NA	TRBV2	TRBJ1-2	few	TGTGCCAGCAGTGATAGGCCAGCTAATTTTGGCTACACCTTC	CASSDRPANFGYTF